The source of this TCR beta chain is a study of PD-L1 blockade in urothelial cancer (dated by TCRdb to 2016 to 2017). Notes on the research overall: All patients started therapy around 2014 and received atezolizumab 1,200 mg intravenously every 3 weeks. Durable clinical benefit was achieved by nine patients and was not achieved by 20 patients. About 85% of the roughly 29 patients were males with bladder-origin urothelial cancer, and about two thirds of the roughly 30 reported a prior smoking history. Blood samples were analyzed 3 weeks after the start of treatment (second dose) and 6 weeks after the start of treatment. A median of about 150,000 T cells and roughly 80,000 unique TCRs was obtained from blood samples, and a median clonality of approximately 0.08 was observed. In the same patients who had TCR sequencing, pretreatment tumors also underwent whole exome sequencing and RNA sequencing. Durable clinical benefit was defined as a progression-free survival longer than 6 months, and TCR features were additionally tested against progression-free survival and overall survival. The study, an exploratory multi-omic analysis, examined somatic, immune and clinical correlates of response to PD-L1 blockade with atezolizumab in urothelial cancer. Pretreatment blood TCR-seq was available for twenty-nine patients, at least one posttreatment blood collection was obtained for about 24 patients, and tumor TCR-seq was available for about 24 patients. Patients had an ECOG performance status of 0 or 1 and had received between 0 and 3 prior chemotherapy regimens. Pretreatment tumor samples, along with matched peripheral blood serially collected before and after atezolizumab treatment, were subjected to TCR sequencing. Results the study describes overall, beyond this receptor: Among patients with durable benefit, tumor-associated TCR clones showed greater expansion in peripheral blood 3 weeks after treatment started (n ≈ 24, p = 0.022). Improved progression-free and overall survival was associated with having pretreatment peripheral blood TCR clonality below the median. Small sample size (n ≈ 29) and many exploratory analyses mean the results are intended to be hypothesis-generating.

The time point label here, explained by the study, means: peripheral blood 6 weeks after treatment start. A total of about 31 patients with locally advanced or metastatic urothelial carcinoma, treated at Memorial Sloan Kettering on a trial protocol, made up the cohort. Peripheral blood mononuclear cells were collected pretreatment and during treatment, at between 1 and 8 total time points per patient. The Qiagen DNeasy Blood extraction kit was used to purify genomic DNA from total PBMCs and tumor samples. PBMCs were collected pretreatment and during treatment, and were isolated and stored as previously described. Comment on this clone: The clone's antigen remains unknown. No much larger clone exists at a distance of one base, and base qualities are not known.

CDR1 is given as LGHNA and CDR2 as YSLEER, both from the germline V gene. V is pruned by 2 bases and J by 1 base, leaving 2 bases of the junction without a gene match. The CDR3 runs 16 amino acids, cysteine and phenylalanine included. CDR3 DNA is the only sequence kept; it has 48 bases, read in frame from the first base. To estimate absolute template abundance from read counts, synthetic TCR analog templates were spiked into each PCR. The immunoSEQ assay used bias-controlled V and J gene primers to amplify TCRbeta CDR3 regions from genomic DNA. Sequencing of rearranged TCRbeta segments was performed at approximately 20X coverage. The paper's data handling went like this. Sequencing errors were corrected by clustering, and CDR3s were annotated against IMGT so that V, D and J genes could be assigned. Downstream analyses used only productive TCRbeta rearrangements, leaving out any out-of-frame or stop-codon sequences. Clonality was computed as one minus Shannon entropy normalized by the log of the number of unique productive sequences. Clones differing between time points or between blood and tumor were identified by Fisher's exact test with Benjamini-Hochberg correction at adjusted p below 0.01. Entries here come from immuneACCESS through TCRdb and include only in-frame sequences with V and J called. Some clones fail to appear in such tables; in the studies checked, an unresolved V gene covers under half of the shortfall, and the cause of the remainder is unknown. V and J calls and clone size are as listed in that table; D and trimming were resolved from the DNA. Within this sample are 66,000 or so clones, with around nine tenths of them counted one time only. Approximately 10% of the sample is in the top ten clones.

Sequencing used PBMCs, obtained around atezolizumab (anti-PD-L1) treatment. The sequence joins TRBV4-3 to TRBJ2-5, with TRBD2 identical over 12 junction bases. The clonotype was recovered from a man aged 60-69 years with urothelial cancer. The nucleotide sequence reads TGCGCCAGCAGCCAACGACTAGCGGGGGCCCAAGAGACCCAGTACTTC. This gives the protein CASSQRLAGAQETQYF.